The 3 T cell receptor beta chains reported below all come from one sample, sequenced in a study of cytomegalovirus exposure and HLA in healthy donors. Researchers ran the PCR with 60 Vbeta and 13 Jbeta primers. The protocol was immunoSEQ multiplex PCR, while the TCRdb copy is restricted to in-frame clones and leaves out a portion. The sample records around 100,000 clones, around 80% being singletons. Sequenced material: PBMCs. The receptors here all came from a male donor in good health and CMV-seropositive.

The J gene is TRBJ1-2, the V gene TRBV28; 10 bases line up with TRBD1. The CDR3 runs 14 residues. V lost 8 bases and J lost 1; bases outside the gene matches: 4. The V gene's germline CDR1 is MDHEN and CDR2 SYDVKM. The CDR3 nucleotides are TGTGCCAGCGGGACAGGGGCTCATAACTATGGCTACACCTTC. This sequence encodes CASGTGAHNYGYTF.

Turning to this clone: A read error is likely, as this CDR3 ends without the conserved phenylalanine or tryptophan. The chain joins TRBV27 to TRBJ2-7, with D perhaps matching TRBD1 (5 bases). The CDR3 is 14 residues long. Germline CDR1 MNHEY, CDR2 SMNVEV (reference sequence). Trimming cost V 6 bases and J 2 bases, with 14 bases left between them. As DNA, the CDR3 is TGTGCCAGCAGACCTCAGGGTTCAACCTACGAGCAGTACCTC. It yields the protein CASRPQGSTYEQYL.

Notes on this clone: Relative to the germline gene, one junction end is altered; a read error may explain this. The chain uses TRBV6-5 and TRBJ1-2, with 7 nucleotides matching TRBD1. The CDR3 extends over 14 amino acids. The germline V gene has CDR1 MNHEY and CDR2 SVGAGI. CDR3 coding DNA: TGTGCCAGCGGATTACAAACAGGGGTGGGAGGCTACGCCTTC. Translating gives CASGLQTGVGGYAF.